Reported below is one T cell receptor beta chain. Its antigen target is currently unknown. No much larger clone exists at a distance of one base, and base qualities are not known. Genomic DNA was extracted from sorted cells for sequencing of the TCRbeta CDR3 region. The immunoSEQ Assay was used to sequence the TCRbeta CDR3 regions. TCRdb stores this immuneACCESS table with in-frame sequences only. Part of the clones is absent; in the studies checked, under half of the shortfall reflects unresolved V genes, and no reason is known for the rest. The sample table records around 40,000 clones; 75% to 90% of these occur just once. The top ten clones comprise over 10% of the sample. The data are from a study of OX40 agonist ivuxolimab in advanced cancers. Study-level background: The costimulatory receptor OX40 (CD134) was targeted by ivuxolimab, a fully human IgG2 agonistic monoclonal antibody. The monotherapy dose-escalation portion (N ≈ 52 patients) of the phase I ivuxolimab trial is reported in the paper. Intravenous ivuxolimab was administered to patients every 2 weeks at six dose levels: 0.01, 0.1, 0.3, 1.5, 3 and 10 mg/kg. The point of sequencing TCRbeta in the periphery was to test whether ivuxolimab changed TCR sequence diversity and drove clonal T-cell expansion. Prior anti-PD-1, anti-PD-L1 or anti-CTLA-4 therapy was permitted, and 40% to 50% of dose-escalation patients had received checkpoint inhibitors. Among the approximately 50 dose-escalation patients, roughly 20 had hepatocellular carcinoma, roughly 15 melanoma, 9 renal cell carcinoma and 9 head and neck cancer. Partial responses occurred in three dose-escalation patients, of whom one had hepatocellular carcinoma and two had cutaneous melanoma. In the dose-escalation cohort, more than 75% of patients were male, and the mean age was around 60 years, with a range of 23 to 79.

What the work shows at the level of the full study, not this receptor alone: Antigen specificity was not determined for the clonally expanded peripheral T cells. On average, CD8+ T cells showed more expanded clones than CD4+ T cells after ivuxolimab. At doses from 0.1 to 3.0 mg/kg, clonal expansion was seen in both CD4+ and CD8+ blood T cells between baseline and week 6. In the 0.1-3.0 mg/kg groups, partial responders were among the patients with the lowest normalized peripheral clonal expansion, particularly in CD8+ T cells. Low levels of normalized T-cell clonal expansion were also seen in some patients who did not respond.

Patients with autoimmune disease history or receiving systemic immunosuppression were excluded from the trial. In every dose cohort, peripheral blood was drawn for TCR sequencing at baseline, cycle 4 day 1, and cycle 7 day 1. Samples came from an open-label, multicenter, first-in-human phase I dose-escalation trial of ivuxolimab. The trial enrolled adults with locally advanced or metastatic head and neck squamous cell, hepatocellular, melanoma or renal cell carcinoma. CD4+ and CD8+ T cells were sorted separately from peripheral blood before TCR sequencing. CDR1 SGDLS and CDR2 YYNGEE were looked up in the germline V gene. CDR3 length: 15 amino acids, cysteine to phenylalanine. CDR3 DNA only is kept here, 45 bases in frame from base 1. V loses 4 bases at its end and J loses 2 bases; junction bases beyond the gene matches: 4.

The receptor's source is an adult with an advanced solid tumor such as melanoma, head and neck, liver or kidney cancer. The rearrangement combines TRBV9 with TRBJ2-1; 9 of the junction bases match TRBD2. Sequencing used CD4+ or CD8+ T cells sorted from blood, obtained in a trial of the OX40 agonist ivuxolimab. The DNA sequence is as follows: TGTGCCAGCAGCACGGCTAGCGGGGCCTACAATGAGCAGTTCTTC. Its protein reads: CASSTASGAYNEQFF.